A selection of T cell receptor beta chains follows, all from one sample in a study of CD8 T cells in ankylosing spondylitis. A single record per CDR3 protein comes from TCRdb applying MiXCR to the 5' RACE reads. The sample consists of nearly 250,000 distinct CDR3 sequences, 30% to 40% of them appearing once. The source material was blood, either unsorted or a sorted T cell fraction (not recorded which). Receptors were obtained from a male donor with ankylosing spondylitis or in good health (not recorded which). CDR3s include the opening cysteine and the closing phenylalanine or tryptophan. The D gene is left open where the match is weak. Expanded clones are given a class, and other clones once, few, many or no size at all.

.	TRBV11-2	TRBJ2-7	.	CASSLFTVGEQYF	TGTGCCAGCAGCTTATTTACGGTTGGCGAGCAGTACTTC
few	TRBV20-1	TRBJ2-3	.	CSARGGKGTDTQYF	TGCAGTGCCAGGGGTGGGAAAGGCACAGATACGCAGTATTTT
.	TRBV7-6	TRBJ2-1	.	CASSLDELFGAGQFF	TGTGCCAGCAGCTTAGATGAGTTATTCGGGGCGGGGCAGTTCTTC
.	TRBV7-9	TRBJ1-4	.	CASSLGLNGPKLFF	TGTGCCAGCAGCTTAGGACTCAACGGGCCCAAACTGTTTTTT
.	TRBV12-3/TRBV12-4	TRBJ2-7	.	CASSSPPVEEQYF	TGTGCCAGCAGTTCTCCCCCTGTGGAGGAGCAGTACTTC
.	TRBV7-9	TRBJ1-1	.	CASSLEESTEAFF	TGTGCCAGCAGCTTAGAGGAAAGCACTGAAGCTTTCTTT
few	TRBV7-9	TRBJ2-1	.	CASSPEHKANEQFF	TGTGCCAGCAGCCCCGAACATAAGGCGAATGAGCAGTTCTTC
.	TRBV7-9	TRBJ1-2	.	CASSLPGRDAGYTF	TGTGCCAGCAGCTTACCCGGCAGGGATGCTGGCTACACCTTC
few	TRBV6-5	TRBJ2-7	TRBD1	CASSYSGQGIEQYF	TGTGCCAGCAGTTACTCTGGACAGGGGATCGAGCAGTACTTC
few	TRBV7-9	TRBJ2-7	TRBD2	CASSARTSGHPYEQYF	TGTGCCAGCAGCGCGAGGACTAGCGGGCATCCCTACGAGCAGTACTTC
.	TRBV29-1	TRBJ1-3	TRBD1	CSVFGQADSGIYF	TGCAGCGTTTTCGGACAGGCTGATTCGGGCATATATTTT
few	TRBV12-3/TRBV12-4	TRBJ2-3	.	CASSPGDTTDTQYF	TGTGCCAGCAGTCCGGGGGACACCACAGATACGCAGTATTTT
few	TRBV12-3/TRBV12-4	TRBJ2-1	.	CASSLGLAYNEQFF	TGTGCCAGCAGTTTAGGGTTGGCGTACAATGAGCAGTTCTTC